This T cell receptor (beta chain) was sequenced for a study of blood T cell repertoires in COVID-19. The table came from immunoSEQ multiplex PCR; TCRdb's copy has only in-frame clones and leaves some out. Found here are about 200,000 clones, around three quarters of them singletons; the top ten hold about a sixth. The CDR3 extends over 15 amino acids. Trimming left V 5 bases short and J 5 bases short, with 16 bases between. Per the germline V gene, CDR1 is SGHAT and CDR2 is FQNNGV. The J gene is TRBJ2-1, the V gene TRBV11-2; possible D gene TRBD2, 5 bases. The specimen sequenced was PBMCs or T cells enriched from blood (not recorded which). The receptor's source is a woman between 50 and 59 years old with acute COVID-19. The CDR3 protein is CASSPGLAGHNEQFF. The DNA for the CDR3 is TGTGCCAGCAGCCCTGGGCTAGCAGGCCACAATGAGCAGTTCTTC.